The 7 T cell receptor beta chains below were found in one sample sequenced in a study of cytomegalovirus exposure and HLA in healthy donors. Using immunoSEQ multiplex PCR, the repertoire was profiled, and TCRdb retains in-frame clones only, with some absent. The sample lists 220,000 or so clones, approximately 90% occurring once. Sample: PBMCs. The receptor source for this set is a woman younger than 35 in good health and CMV-seronegative.

The chain has TRBV2 and TRBJ2-7; possible D gene TRBD2, 5 bases. The CDR3 consists of 11 residues. Germline CDR1 reads SNHLY; CDR2 reads FYNNEI. V was shortened by 7 bases and J by 3 bases, with 7 bases between the two germline ends. Written as DNA, the CDR3 is TGTGCCAGCACCGAGGGCTACGAGCAGTACTTC. Protein product: CASTEGYEQYF.

The chain is built from TRBV29-1 and TRBJ2-7; possibly TRBD2 for D (6 bases). Per the germline V gene, CDR1 is SQVTM and CDR2 is ANQGSEA. Deletions cut 1 base from V and 2 bases from J, with 12 bases between. CDR3 length equals 14 residues. The CDR3, as DNA: TGCAGCGTTGAAGTGCGGGGTAGGACCTACGAGCAGTACTTC. The encoded protein is CSVEVRGRTYEQYF.

V gene TRBV19 combines with J gene TRBJ1-2; D might be TRBD1 (6 bases). The length of the CDR3 is 13 residues. The V gene's germline CDR1 is LNHDA and CDR2 SQIVND (reference sequence). V was cut by 7 bases and J by 8 bases, with 17 bases left in between. CDR3 protein: CASTLRQESGYTF. Here the CDR3 DNA reads TGTGCCAGTACCCTACGACAGGAGTCCGGCTACACCTTC.

The V call is TRBV11-2, the J call TRBJ2-5; 7 bases are shared with TRBD2. The length of the CDR3 is 14 residues. The J segment lost 4 bases and the V segment lost 2 bases, leaving 4 bases of the junction unmatched. Germline CDR1 is SGHAT and CDR2 is FQNNGV. CDR3 residues: CASSLRGLIETQYF. CDR3 nucleotide sequence: TGTGCCAGCAGCTTAAGGGGACTAATAGAGACCCAGTACTTC.

The V gene is TRBV5-1, the J gene TRBJ2-6, with a tentative D call TRBD2 (5 bases). The length of the CDR3 is 14 residues. CDR1 is SGHRS, CDR2 YFSETQ, per germline. Deletions cut 4 bases from V and 3 bases from J, with 8 bases between. The CDR3 coding sequence is TGCGCCAGCAGCAAGGGAGATGGGGCCAACGTCCTGACTTTC. Its protein product is CASSKGDGANVLTF.

The rearrangement uses TRBV28 and TRBJ1-1; 9 nucleotides match TRBD1. Germline CDR1 is MDHEN and CDR2 is SYDVKM. The V gene end was trimmed by 2 bases and the J gene end by 10 bases; junction bases not matched to a gene: 8. The CDR3 is 14 residues long. This CDR3 is CASSLTGTGYVAFF. In DNA, the CDR3 is TGTGCCAGCAGTTTAACGGGGACAGGGTATGTAGCTTTCTTT.

This rearrangement joins TRBV5-1 to TRBJ2-3; weak D call: TRBD1 (5 bases). Germline CDR1 is SGHRS and CDR2 is YFSETQ. The CDR3 covers 16 residues. The ends were cut back, 0 bases at V and 0 bases at J, with 11 bases in the middle. CDR3 amino acids: CASSLADSLSTDTQYF. The DNA for the CDR3 is TGCGCCAGCAGCTTGGCCGACAGTTTGAGCACAGATACGCAGTATTTT.